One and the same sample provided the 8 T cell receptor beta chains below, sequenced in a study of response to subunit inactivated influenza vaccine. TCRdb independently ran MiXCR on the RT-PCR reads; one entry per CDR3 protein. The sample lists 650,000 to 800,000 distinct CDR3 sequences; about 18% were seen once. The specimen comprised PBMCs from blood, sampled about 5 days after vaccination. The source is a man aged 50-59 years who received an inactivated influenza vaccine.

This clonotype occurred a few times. This chain's CDR3 is CASNTGPVETQYF. The CDR3 bases are TGTGCCAGCAATACGGGGCCGGTGGAGACCCAGTACTTC. The V and J genes are TRBV2 and TRBJ2-5, with D possibly being TRBD1 or TRBD2 (5 bases each). The length of the CDR3 is 13 residues. CDR1 and CDR2 (germline): SNHLY, FYNNEI. The V and J ends lost 7 bases and 5 bases respectively, with 14 bases between them.

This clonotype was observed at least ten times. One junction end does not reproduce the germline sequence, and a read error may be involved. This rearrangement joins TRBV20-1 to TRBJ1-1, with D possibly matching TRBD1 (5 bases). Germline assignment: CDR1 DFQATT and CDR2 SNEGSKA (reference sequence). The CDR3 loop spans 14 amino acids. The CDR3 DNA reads TGCAGTGCTGGAGACAGCTACGTGAGCACTGAAGCTTTCTTT. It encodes CSAGDSYVSTEAFF.

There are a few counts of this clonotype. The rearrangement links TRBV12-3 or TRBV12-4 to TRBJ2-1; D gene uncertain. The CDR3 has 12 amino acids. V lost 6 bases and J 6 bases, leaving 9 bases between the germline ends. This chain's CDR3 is CASRAAANEQFF. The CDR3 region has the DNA TGTGCCAGCAGGGCCGCGGCCAATGAGCAGTTCTTC.

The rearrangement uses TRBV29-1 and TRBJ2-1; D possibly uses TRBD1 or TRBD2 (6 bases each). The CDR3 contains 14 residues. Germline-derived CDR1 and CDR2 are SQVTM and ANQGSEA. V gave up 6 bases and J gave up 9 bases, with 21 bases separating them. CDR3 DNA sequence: TGCAGCGTCCAAGGAGGGGGTTCGGCAACTGAGCAGTTCTTC. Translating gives CSVQGGGSATEQFF.

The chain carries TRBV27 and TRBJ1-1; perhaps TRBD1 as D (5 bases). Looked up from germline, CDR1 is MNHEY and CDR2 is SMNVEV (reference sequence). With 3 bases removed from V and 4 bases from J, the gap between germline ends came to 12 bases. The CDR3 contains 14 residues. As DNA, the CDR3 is TGTGCCAGCAGTTTTCGGGGGGTTGCCACTGAAGCTTTCTTT. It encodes CASSFRGVATEAFF.

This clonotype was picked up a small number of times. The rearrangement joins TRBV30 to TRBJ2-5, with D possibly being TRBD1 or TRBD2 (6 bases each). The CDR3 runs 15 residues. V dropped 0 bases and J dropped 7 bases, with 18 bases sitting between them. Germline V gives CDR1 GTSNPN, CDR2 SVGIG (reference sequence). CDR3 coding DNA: TGTGCCTGGAGTGTAGGAGGGGGTACGGAAGGGACCCAGTACTTC. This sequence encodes CAWSVGGGTEGTQYF.

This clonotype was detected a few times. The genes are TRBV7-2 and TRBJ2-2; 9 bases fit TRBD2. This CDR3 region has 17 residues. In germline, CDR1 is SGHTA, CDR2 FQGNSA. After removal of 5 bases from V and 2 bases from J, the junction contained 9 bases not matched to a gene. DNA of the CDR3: TGTGCCAGCAGCCCCTCGGCTAGCGGGACAAACACCGGGGAGCTGTTTTTT. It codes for CASSPSASGTNTGELFF.

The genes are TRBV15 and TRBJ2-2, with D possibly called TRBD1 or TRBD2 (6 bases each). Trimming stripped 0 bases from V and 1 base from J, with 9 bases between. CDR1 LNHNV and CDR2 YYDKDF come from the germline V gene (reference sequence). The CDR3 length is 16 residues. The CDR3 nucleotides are TGTGCCACCAGCAGAGAAGGGGGGATGAACACCGGGGAGCTGTTTTTT. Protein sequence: CATSREGGMNTGELFF.